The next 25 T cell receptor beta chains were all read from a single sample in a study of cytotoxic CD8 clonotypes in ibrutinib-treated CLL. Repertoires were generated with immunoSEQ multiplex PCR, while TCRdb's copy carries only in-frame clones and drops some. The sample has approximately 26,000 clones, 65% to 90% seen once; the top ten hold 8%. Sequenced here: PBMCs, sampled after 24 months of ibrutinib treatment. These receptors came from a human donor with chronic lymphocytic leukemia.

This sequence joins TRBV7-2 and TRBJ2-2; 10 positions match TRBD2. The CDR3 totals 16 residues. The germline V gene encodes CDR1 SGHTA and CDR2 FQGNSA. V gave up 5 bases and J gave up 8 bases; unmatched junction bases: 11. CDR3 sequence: CASSNYGTSVTGELFF. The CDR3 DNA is TGTGCCAGCAGCAACTACGGGACTAGCGTTACTGGGGAGCTGTTTTTT.

Here the CDR3 reads CASSIGQGPHQPQHF. CDR3 DNA: TGTGCCAGTAGTATTGGACAGGGCCCCCATCAGCCCCAGCATTTT. The V call is TRBV19, the J call TRBJ1-5, with 8 bases identical to TRBD1. V shed 3 bases and J 5 bases; nucleotides not matched to a gene: 6. Germline assignment: CDR1 LNHDA and CDR2 SQIVND (reference sequence). This CDR3 comprises 15 residues.

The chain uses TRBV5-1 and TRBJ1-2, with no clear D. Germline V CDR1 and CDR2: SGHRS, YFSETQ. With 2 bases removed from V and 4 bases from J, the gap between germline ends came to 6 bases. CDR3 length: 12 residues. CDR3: CASSLDPYGYTF. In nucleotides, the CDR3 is TGCGCCAGCAGCTTAGATCCCTATGGCTACACCTTC.

The CDR3 nucleotides read TGTGCCACCAGGAGTGCCAAGGGTTATAATTCACCCCTCCACTTT. It encodes CATRSAKGYNSPLHF. The chain carries TRBV6-5 and TRBJ1-6; no definite D call. The CDR3 runs 15 residues. V dropped 10 bases and J dropped 4 bases, with 17 bases sitting between them. The V gene's germline CDR1 is MNHEY and CDR2 SVGAGI.

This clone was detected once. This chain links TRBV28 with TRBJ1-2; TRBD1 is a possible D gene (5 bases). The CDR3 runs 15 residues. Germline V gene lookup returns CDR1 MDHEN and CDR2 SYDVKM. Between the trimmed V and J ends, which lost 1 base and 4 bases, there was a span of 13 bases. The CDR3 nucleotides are TGTGCCAGCAGTTTATCGGGACGATCTCGCTATGGCTACACCTTC. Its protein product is CASSLSGRSRYGYTF.

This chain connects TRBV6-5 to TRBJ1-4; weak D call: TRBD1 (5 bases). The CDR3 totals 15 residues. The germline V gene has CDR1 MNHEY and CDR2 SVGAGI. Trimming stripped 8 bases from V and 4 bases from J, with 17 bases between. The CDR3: CASRKLRDDNEKLFF. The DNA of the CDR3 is TGTGCCAGCCGGAAGCTCAGGGACGATAATGAAAAACTGTTTTTT.

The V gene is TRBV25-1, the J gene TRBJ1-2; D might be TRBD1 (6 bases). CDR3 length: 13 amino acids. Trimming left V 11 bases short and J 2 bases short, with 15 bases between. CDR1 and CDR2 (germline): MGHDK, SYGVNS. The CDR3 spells CAAGWGGNYGYTF. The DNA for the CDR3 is TGTGCCGCAGGTTGGGGGGGCAACTATGGCTACACCTTC.

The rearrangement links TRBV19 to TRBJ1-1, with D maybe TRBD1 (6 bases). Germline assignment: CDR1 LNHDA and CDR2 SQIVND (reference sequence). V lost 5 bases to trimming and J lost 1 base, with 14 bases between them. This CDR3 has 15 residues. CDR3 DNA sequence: TGTGCCAGTAGTTTCTCAGGGGAGGGGAACACTGAAGCTTTCTTT. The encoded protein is CASSFSGEGNTEAFF.

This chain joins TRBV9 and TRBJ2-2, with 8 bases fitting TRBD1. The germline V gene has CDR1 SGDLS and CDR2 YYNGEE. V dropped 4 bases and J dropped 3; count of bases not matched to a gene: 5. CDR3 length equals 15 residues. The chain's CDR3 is CASSTRTGYTGELFF. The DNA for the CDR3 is TGTGCCAGCAGCACTAGGACAGGGTACACCGGGGAGCTGTTTTTT.

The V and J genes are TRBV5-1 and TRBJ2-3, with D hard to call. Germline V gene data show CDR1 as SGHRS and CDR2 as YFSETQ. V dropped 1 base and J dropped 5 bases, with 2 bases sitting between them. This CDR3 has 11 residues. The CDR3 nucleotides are TGCGCCAGCAGCTTGCGAGATACGCAGTATTTT. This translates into CASSLRDTQYF.

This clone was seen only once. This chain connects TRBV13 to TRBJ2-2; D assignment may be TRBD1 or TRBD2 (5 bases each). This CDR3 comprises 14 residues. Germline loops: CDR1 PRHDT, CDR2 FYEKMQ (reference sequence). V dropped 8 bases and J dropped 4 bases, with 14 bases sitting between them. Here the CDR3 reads CASSGTPSTGELFF. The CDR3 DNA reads TGTGCCAGCTCCGGGACCCCTTCCACCGGGGAGCTGTTTTTT.

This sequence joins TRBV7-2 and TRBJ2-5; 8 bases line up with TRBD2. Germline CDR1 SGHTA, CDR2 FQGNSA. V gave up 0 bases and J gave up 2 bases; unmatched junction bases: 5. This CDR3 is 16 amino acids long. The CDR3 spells CASSLAPVAGQETQYF. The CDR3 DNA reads TGTGCCAGCAGCTTAGCCCCGGTAGCGGGGCAAGAGACCCAGTACTTC.

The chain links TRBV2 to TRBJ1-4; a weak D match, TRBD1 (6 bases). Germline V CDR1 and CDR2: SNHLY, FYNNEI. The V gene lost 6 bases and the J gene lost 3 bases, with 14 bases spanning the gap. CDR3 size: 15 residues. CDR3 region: CASSPGGLANEKLFF. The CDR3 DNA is TGTGCCAGCAGCCCTGGGGGCTTAGCTAATGAAAAACTGTTTTTT.

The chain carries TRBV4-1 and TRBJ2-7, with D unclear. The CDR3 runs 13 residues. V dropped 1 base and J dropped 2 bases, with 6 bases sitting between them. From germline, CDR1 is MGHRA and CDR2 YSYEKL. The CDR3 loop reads CASSQVPTYEQYF. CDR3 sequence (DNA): TGCGCCAGCAGCCAAGTTCCCACCTACGAGCAGTACTTC.

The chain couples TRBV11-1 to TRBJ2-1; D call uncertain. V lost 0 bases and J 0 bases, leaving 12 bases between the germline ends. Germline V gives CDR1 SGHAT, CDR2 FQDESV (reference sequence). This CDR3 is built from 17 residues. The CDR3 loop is CASSLAAISSSYNEQFF. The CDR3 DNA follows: TGTGCCAGCAGCTTAGCGGCCATATCATCCTCCTACAATGAGCAGTTCTTC.

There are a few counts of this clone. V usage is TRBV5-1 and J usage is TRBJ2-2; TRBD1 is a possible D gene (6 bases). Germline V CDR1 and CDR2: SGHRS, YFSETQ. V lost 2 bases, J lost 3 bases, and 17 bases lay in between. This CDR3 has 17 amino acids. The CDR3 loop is CASSFIIRGPYTGELFF. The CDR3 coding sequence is TGCGCCAGCAGCTTCATCATCAGGGGTCCTTACACCGGGGAGCTGTTTTTT.

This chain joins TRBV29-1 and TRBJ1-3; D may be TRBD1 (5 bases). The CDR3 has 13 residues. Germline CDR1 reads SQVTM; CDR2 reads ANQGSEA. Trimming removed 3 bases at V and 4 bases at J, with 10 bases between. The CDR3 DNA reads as TGCAGCGTTGACAGGGACGGAGGAAACACCATATATTTT. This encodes CSVDRDGGNTIYF.

CDR3 in amino acids: CASSPPTGTYGYTF. CDR3 in DNA: TGTGCCAGCTCACCACCGACAGGGACCTATGGCTACACCTTC. The rearrangement joins TRBV18 to TRBJ1-2, with 7 bases matching TRBD1. The CDR3 length is 14 residues. Germline lookup yields CDR1 KGHSH and CDR2 LQKENI. With 0 bases clipped from V and 4 bases from J, the junction kept 2 bases outside the gene matches. The full variable domain, in which reference TRBV18 and TRBJ1-2 provide the parts outside the CDR3, is NAGVMQNPRHLVRRRGQEARLRCSPMKGHSHVYWYRQLPEEGLKFMVYLQKENIIDESGMPKERFSAEFPKEGPSILRIQQVVRGDSAAYFCASSPPTGTYGYTFGSGTRLTVV.

The CDR3 reads CASSRGRDGSSGNTIYF. The DNA for the CDR3 is TGTGCCAGCAGCCGGGGCCGGGACGGGAGCTCTGGAAACACCATATATTTT. The V gene is TRBV7-9, the J gene TRBJ1-3; a weak D match, TRBD1 (5 bases). The CDR3 has 17 amino acids. CDR1 and CDR2 from the germline V gene are SEHNR and FQNEAQ (reference sequence). The ends were cut back, 5 bases at V and 0 bases at J, with 17 bases in the middle.

CDR3 region: CASSPPSNVDEKLFF. CDR3 in DNA: TGTGCCAGCTCACCACCGTCCAACGTGGATGAAAAACTGTTTTTT. The chain recombines TRBV18 with TRBJ1-4; D unresolved. The germline V and J ends were trimmed by 0 bases and 6 bases, with 11 bases remaining between them. This CDR3 has 15 amino acids. The germline V gene has CDR1 KGHSH and CDR2 LQKENI. Full variable domain (outside the CDR3, taken from reference TRBV18 and TRBJ1-4): NAGVMQNPRHLVRRRGQEARLRCSPMKGHSHVYWYRQLPEEGLKFMVYLQKENIIDESGMPKERFSAEFPKEGPSILRIQQVVRGDSAAYFCASSPPSNVDEKLFFGSGTQLSVL.

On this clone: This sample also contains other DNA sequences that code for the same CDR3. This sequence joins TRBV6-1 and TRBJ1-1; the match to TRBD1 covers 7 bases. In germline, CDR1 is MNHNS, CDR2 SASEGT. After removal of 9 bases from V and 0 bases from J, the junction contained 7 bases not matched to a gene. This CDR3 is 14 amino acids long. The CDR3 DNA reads TGTGCCAGTCGGGACAGAGAAATGAACACTGAAGCTTTCTTT. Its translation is CASRDREMNTEAFF.

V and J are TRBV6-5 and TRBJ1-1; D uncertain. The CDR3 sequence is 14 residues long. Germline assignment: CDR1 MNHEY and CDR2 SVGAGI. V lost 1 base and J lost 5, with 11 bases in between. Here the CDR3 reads CASSYFGINTEAFF. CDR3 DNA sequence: TGTGCCAGCAGTTACTTTGGTATAAATACTGAAGCTTTCTTT.

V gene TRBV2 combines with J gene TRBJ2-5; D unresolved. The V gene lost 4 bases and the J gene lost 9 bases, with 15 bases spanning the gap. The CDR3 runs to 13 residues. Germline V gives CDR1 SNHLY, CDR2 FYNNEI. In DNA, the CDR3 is TGTGCCAGCAGTGTGGTTTCCGGGTTGGCCCAGTACTTC. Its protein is CASSVVSGLAQYF.

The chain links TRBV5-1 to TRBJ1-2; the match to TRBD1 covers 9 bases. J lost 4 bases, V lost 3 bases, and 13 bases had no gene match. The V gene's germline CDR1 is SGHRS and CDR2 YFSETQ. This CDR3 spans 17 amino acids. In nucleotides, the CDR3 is TGCGCCAGCAGCTGGGGGGGACAGGGCCCTCCGGGCTATGGCTACACCTTC. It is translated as CASSWGGQGPPGYGYTF.

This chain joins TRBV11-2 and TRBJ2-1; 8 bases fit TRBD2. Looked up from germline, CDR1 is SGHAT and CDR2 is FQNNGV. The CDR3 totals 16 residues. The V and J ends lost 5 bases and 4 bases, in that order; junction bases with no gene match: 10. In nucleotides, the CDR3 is TGTGCCAGCAGCCGTTTGGCGGGGGGCAATTACAATGAGCAGTTCTTC. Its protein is CASSRLAGGNYNEQFF.